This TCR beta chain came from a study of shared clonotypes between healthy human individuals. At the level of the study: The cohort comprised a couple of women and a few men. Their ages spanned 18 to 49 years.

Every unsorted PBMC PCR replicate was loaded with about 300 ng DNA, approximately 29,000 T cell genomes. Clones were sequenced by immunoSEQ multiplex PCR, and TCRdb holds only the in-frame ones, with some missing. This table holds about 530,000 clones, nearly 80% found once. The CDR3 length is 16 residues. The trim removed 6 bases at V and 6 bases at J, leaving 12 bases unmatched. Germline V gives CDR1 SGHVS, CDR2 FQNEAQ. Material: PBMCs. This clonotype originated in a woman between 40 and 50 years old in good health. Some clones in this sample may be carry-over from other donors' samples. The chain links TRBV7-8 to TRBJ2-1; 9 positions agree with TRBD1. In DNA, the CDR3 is TGTGCCAGCAGTTTTTCACTACAGGGGGCCGTCAATGAGCAGTTCTTC. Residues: CASSFSLQGAVNEQFF.